The clone carrying this T cell receptor delta chain was detected a few times. One end of the junction varies from germline; a read error may be responsible. TCRdb re-processed the RT-PCR reads via CATT. Of over 2,500 delta-chain clones listed, less than 9.5% are singletons. This sample was taken from a study of gamma-delta T cells after stem cell transplantation. The CDR3 has 18 residues. The germline V gene encodes CDR1 GEAIGNYY and CDR2 EKD. The specimen sequenced was gamma-delta T cells. The origin of this receptor is a human donor. It is not recorded whose cells these are; they may come from a transplant donor. This sequence joins TRDV2 and TRDJ3; TRDD3 matches at 11 bases. CDR3 in amino acids: CAWDTLGDTSWDTRQMFF. The DNA for the CDR3 is TGTGCCTGGGACACCCTGGGGGATACCTCCTGGGACACCCGACAGATGTTTTTC.